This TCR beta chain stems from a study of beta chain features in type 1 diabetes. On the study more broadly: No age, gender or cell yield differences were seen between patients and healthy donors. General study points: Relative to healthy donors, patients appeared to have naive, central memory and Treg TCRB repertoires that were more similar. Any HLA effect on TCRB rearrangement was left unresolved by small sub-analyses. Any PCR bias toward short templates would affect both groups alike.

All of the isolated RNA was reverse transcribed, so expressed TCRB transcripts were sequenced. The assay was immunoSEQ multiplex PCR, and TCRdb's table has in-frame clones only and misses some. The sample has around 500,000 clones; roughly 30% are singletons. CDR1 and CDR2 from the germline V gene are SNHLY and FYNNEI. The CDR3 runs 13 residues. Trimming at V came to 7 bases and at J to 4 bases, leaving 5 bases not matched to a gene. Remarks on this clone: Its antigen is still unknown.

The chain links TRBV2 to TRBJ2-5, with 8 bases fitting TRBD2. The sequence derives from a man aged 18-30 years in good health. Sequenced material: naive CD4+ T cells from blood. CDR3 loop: CASMSREGETQYF. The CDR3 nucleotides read TGTGCCAGCATGTCCCGGGAGGGAGAGACCCAGTACTTC.